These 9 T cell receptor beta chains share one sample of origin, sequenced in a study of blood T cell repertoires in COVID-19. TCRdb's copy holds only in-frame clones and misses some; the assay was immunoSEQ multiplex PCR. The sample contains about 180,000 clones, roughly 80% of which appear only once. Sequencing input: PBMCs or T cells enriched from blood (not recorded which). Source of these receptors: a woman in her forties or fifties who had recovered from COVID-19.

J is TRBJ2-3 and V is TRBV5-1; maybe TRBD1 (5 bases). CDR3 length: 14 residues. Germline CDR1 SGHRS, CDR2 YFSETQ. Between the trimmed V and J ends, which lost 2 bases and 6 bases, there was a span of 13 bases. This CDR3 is CASSFGAASDTQYF. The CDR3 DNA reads TGCGCCAGCAGCTTTGGGGCCGCGAGTGATACGCAGTATTTT.

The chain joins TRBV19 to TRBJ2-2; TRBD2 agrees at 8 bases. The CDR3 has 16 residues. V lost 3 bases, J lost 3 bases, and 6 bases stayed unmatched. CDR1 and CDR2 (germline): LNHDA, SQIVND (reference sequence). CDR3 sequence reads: CASSIGREGHTGELFF. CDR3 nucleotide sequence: TGTGCCAGTAGTATTGGACGGGAGGGTCACACCGGGGAGCTGTTTTTT. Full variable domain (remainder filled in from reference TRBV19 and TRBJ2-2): DGGITQSPKYLFRKEGQNVTLSCEQNLNHDAMYWYRQDPGQGLRLIYYSQIVNDFQKGDIAEGYSVSREKKESFPLTVTSAQKNPTAFYLCASSIGREGHTGELFFGEGSRLTVL.

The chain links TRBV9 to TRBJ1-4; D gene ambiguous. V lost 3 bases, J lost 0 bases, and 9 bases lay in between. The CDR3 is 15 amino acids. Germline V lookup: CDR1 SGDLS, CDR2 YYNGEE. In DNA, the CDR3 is TGTGCCAGCAGCGGCACTCTGTCAACTAATGAAAAACTGTTTTTT. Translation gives CASSGTLSTNEKLFF.

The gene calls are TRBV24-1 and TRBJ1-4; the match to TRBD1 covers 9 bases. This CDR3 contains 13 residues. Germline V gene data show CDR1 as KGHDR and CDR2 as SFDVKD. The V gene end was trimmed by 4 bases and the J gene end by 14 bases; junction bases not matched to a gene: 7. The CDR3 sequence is CATSEGTGQFLFF. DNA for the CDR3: TGTGCCACCAGTGAAGGGACAGGGCAGTTTCTGTTTTTT.

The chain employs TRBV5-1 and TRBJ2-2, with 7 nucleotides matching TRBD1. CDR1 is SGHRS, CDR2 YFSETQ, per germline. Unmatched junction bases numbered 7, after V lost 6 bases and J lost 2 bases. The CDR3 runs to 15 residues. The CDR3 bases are TGCGCCAGCACCCATGGGACAGTAAACACCGGGGAGCTGTTTTTT. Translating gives CASTHGTVNTGELFF.

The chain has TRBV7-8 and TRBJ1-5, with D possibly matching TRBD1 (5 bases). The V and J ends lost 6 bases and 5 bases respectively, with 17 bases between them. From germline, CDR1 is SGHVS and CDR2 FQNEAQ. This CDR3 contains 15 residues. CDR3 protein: CASSKSSGLYQPQHF. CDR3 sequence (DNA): TGTGCCAGCAGTAAAAGCTCAGGGCTGTATCAGCCCCAGCATTTT.

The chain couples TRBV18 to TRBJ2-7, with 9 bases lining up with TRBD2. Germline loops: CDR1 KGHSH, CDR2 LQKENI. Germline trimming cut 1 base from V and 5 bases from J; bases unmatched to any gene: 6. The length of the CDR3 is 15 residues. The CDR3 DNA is TGTGCCAGCTCACCACGGGGATTAGCGGGAGACGAGCAGTACTTC. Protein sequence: CASSPRGLAGDEQYF.

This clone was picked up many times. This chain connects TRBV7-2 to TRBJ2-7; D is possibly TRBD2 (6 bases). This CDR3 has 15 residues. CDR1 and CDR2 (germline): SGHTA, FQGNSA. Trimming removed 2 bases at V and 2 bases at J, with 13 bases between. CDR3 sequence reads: CASSLRDLSTYEQYF. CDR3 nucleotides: TGTGCCAGCAGCTTACGGGACTTATCCACCTACGAGCAGTACTTC.

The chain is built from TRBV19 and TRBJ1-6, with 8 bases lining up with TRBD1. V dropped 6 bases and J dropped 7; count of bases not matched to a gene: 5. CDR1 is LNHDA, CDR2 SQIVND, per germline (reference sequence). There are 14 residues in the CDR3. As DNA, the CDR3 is TGTGCCAGTAGCGCAGGGGGCGAGAATTCACCCCTCCACTTT. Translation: CASSAGGENSPLHF.